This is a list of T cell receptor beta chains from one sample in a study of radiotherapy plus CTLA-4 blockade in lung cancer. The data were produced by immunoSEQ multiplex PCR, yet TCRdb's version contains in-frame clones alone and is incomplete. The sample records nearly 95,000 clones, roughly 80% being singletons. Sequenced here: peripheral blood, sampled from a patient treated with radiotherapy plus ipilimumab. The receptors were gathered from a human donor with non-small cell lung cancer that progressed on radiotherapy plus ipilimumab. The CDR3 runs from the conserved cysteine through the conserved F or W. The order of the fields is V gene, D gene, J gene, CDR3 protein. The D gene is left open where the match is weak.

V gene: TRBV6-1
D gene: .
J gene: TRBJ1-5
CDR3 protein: CASSGPGQHQPQHF

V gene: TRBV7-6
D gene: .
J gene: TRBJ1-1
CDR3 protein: CASSLEGRDTEAFF

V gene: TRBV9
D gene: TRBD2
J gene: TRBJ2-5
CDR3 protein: CASRGGSGGPETQYF

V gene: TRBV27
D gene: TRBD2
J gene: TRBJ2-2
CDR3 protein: CASSFGTSGIVQGGGELFF

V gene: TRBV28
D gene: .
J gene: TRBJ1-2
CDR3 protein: CASTDGATYGYTF

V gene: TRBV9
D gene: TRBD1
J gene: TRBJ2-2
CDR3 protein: CASSVGIPGQGANTGELFF

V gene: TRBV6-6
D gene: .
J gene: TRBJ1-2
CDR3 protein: CASSKGPGYGYTF

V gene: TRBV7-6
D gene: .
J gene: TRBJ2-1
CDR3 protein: CASSLGPFGAGNEQFF

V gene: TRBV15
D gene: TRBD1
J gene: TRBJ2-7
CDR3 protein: CATSTLGQGSSYEQYF

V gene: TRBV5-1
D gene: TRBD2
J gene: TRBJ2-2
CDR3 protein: CASSSSGRAGGGELFF

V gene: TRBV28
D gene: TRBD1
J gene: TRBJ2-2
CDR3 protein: CATWRDRASGELFF

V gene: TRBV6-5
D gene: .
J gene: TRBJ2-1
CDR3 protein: CASRGGPQTYNEQFF

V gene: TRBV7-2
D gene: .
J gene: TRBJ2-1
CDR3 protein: CASSLSENEQFF

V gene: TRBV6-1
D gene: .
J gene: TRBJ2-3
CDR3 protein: CASGFGHTDTQYF

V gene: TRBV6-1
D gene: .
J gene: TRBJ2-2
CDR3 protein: CASSGSGYTGELFF

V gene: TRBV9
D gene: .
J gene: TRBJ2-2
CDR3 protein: CASSPRGGRAGANTGELFF

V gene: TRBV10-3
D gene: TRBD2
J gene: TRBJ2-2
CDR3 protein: CAITSGRLLTGELFF

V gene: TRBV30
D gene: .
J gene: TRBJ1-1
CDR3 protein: CAWRRRGNTEAFF

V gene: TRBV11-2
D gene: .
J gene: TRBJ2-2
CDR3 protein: CASRKTGNTGELFF

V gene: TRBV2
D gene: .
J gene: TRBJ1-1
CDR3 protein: CASSERDPGNTEAFF

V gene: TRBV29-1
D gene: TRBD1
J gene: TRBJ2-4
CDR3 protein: CSVEATGTGGAGFKNIQYF

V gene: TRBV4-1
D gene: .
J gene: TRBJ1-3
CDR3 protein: CASSQEAPGALGNTIYF

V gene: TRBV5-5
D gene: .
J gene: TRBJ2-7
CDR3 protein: CASTTHEAAYEQYF

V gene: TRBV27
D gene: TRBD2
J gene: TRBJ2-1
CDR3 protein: CASTGLKGRDEQFF